The text below deals with one T cell receptor (beta chain). Its antigen is not known. This sample was included in a study of post-analysis software for immune sequencing data. Study as a whole: Progressive-relapsing, secondary progressive and relapsing-remitting multiple sclerosis were among the disease courses included.

Whole-study results and caveats: Higher frequency in patients than in controls was seen for roughly five TRBV segments, with TRBV5-6, TRBV5-1 and TRBV20-1 among them. Multiple sclerosis patients showed significantly lower normalized Chao1 diversity than controls did.

The V gene's germline CDR1 is DFQATT and CDR2 SNEGSKA (reference sequence). J was trimmed by 12 bases and V by 1 base; bases with no gene match: 9. CDR3 length: 13 amino acids. Libraries were made from TCR beta cDNA, and they carried unique molecular identifiers. TCRdb redid the calling of the PCR reads with MiXCR, one entry per CDR3 protein. This sample has some 240,000 distinct CDR3 sequences, with less than 40% found just once. The J gene is TRBJ2-1, the V gene TRBV20-1, with 7 positions matching TRBD2. The origin of this receptor is a girl aged 5-17 years with multiple sclerosis. The specimen was blood. The chain's CDR3 is CSARGGTTGTQFF. CDR3 in DNA: TGCAGTGCTAGAGGCGGGACTACGGGTACGCAGTTCTTC.